The rows below give T cell receptor beta chains drawn from one sample of a study of blood T cell repertoires in COVID-19. Profiled with immunoSEQ multiplex PCR; TCRdb holds only in-frame clones, not every one. The sample contains fewer than 500,000 clones, roughly 90% of which appear only once. Sequencing was performed on peripheral blood. The source of these receptors is a man between 18 and 29 years old with COVID-19, enrolled during active disease. CDR3s include the opening cysteine and the closing phenylalanine or tryptophan. A D gene is named only where the DNA matches it firmly. Clone size, where shown, is once, few, many, or a class for clones that have expanded.

v_gene	d_gene	j_gene	abundance	CDR3aa	CDR3nt
TRBV3-1/TRBV3-2	TRBD2	TRBJ2-5	NA	CASSQVPKLAGVEETQYF	TGTGCCAGCAGCCAAGTACCCAAACTAGCGGGGGTTGAAGAGACCCAGTACTTC
TRBV7-9	TRBD1	TRBJ2-2	NA	CASSYVKTGTGNTGELFF	TGTGCCAGCAGCTACGTGAAAACTGGGACAGGGAACACCGGGGAGCTGTTTTTT
TRBV7-2	TRBD2	TRBJ2-7	NA	CASSLEAGGPYEQYF	TGTGCCAGCAGCTTAGAGGCGGGAGGGCCCTACGAGCAGTACTTC
TRBV4-1	TRBD1	TRBJ1-1	NA	CASSQGQGVDTEAFF	TGCGCCAGCAGCCAAGGACAGGGGGTGGACACTGAAGCTTTCTTT
TRBV6-5	NA	TRBJ1-2	NA	CASSTRQSGYGYTF	TGTGCCAGCAGTACCCGACAAAGTGGCTATGGCTACACCTTC
TRBV19	NA	TRBJ1-1	NA	CASSTPGDALGTEAFF	TGTGCCAGTAGCACACCGGGGGATGCCTTGGGTACTGAAGCTTTCTTT
TRBV6-1	TRBD2	TRBJ2-7	NA	CASSERPSGSAPYEQYF	TGTGCCAGCAGTGAACGGCCTAGCGGGAGTGCACCCTACGAGCAGTACTTC
TRBV7-9	NA	TRBJ2-7	NA	CASSLGWGPAIHEQYF	TGTGCCAGCAGCTTAGGGTGGGGCCCCGCGATCCACGAGCAGTACTTC
TRBV6-5	TRBD1	TRBJ1-1	NA	CASSRRQGGNTEAFF	TGTGCCAGCAGTCGAAGACAGGGGGGGAACACTGAAGCTTTCTTT
TRBV19	TRBD2	TRBJ2-2	NA	CASLSGRAGSAGELFF	TGTGCCAGTCTTAGCGGGAGGGCCGGTAGCGCCGGGGAGCTGTTTTTT
TRBV9	NA	TRBJ1-5	NA	CASSAGILGNQPQHF	TGTGCCAGCAGCGCAGGTATTTTGGGCAATCAGCCCCAGCATTTT
TRBV10-1	NA	TRBJ2-5	NA	CASTRDIQETQYF	TGCGCCAGCACCCGGGACATCCAAGAGACCCAGTACTTC
TRBV6-2/TRBV6-3	NA	TRBJ1-6	NA	CASSYPGNGTPLHF	TGTGCCAGCAGTTACCCAGGGAATGGCACACCCCTCCACTTT
TRBV7-9	TRBD2	TRBJ2-1	NA	CASSLPGLANEQFF	TGTGCCAGCAGCCTACCGGGACTAGCGAATGAGCAGTTCTTC
TRBV14	NA	TRBJ2-5	NA	CASSQGWEARYF	TGTGCCAGCAGCCAAGGTTGGGAGGCTCGGTACTTC
TRBV27	NA	TRBJ1-1	NA	CASSLWFGNGEAFF	TGTGCCAGCAGTTTATGGTTCGGGAATGGTGAAGCTTTCTTT
TRBV7-9	TRBD1	TRBJ2-5	NA	CASNSQGEVQETQYF	TGTGCCAGCAACTCCCAGGGGGAAGTACAAGAGACCCAGTACTTC
TRBV7-9	NA	TRBJ2-3	NA	CASSLSAVGADTQYF	TGTGCCAGCAGCTTGTCAGCCGTAGGGGCCGATACGCAGTATTTT
TRBV7-9	TRBD1	TRBJ2-6	NA	CASSLDWGTASSGANVLTF	TGTGCCAGCAGCTTAGATTGGGGGACAGCTTCCTCTGGGGCCAACGTCCTGACTTTC
TRBV3-1/TRBV3-2	NA	TRBJ1-1	NA	CASSQEGGVSEAFF	TGTGCCAGCAGCCAAGAGGGCGGGGTAAGTGAAGCTTTCTTT
TRBV4-2	NA	TRBJ2-3	NA	CASSQDRGGGLADTQYF	TGTGCCAGCAGCCAAGATCGAGGCGGGGGCCTCGCAGATACGCAGTATTTT
TRBV6-5	TRBD1	TRBJ1-1	once	CASRSTDRAGTEAFF	TGTGCCAGCAGATCCACGGACAGGGCTGGCACTGAAGCTTTCTTT
TRBV11-3	TRBD2	TRBJ2-1	NA	CASSLPSGSGSYNEQFF	TGTGCCAGCAGCTTGCCTAGCGGGAGCGGCTCCTACAATGAGCAGTTCTTC
TRBV2	NA	TRBJ1-1	NA	CASKPELSTEAFF	TGTGCCAGCAAGCCGGAGCTCAGCACTGAAGCTTTCTTT
TRBV12-2	NA	TRBJ2-1	NA	CASRFRLAGVDNEQFF	TGTGCAAGTCGCTTCCGTCTAGCGGGAGTAGACAATGAGCAGTTCTTC
TRBV6-5	NA	TRBJ1-2	NA	CASSPDGYTF	TGTGCCAGCAGTCCGGATGGCTACACCTTC
TRBV13	NA	TRBJ2-3	NA	CASSLYRDTDTQYF	TGTGCCAGCAGCTTATACAGGGACACAGATACGCAGTATTTT
TRBV10-2	TRBD2	TRBJ2-2	NA	CASSALAGNTGELFF	TGCGCCAGCAGTGCACTAGCGGGAAACACCGGGGAGCTGTTTTTT
TRBV6-5	NA	TRBJ1-1	NA	CASSYAQGTEAFF	TGTGCCAGCAGTTACGCCCAGGGAACTGAAGCTTTCTTT
TRBV19	TRBD2	TRBJ2-7	NA	CASSMAASGKYEQYF	TGTGCCAGTAGTATGGCGGCTAGCGGGAAGTACGAGCAGTACTTC
TRBV5-7	TRBD1	TRBJ1-5	once	CASHWGGDRGLLGPQHF	TGTGCCAGCCATTGGGGGGGAGACAGGGGGCTACTCGGGCCCCAGCATTTT
TRBV5-4	TRBD2	TRBJ2-3	NA	CASTPAAGGLGTDTQYF	TGTGCCAGCACCCCGGCAGCGGGGGGCCTTGGCACAGATACGCAGTATTTT
TRBV7-6	TRBD2	TRBJ2-3	NA	CASSSGTGGPSDTQYF	TGTGCCAGCAGCTCCGGGACGGGGGGGCCTTCCGATACGCAGTATTTT
TRBV18	TRBD2	TRBJ2-6	NA	CASSPTRGAPGANVLTF	TGTGCCAGCTCACCCACGCGGGGGGCGCCAGGGGCCAACGTCCTGACTTTC
TRBV5-6	NA	TRBJ2-7	NA	CASSWTGSSYEQYF	TGTGCCAGCAGCTGGACCGGGAGCTCCTACGAGCAGTACTTC
TRBV10-1	NA	TRBJ2-3	NA	CASRGQGGSDTQYF	TGCGCCAGCAGGGGACAAGGAGGTTCAGATACGCAGTATTTT
TRBV12-3/TRBV12-4	TRBD1	TRBJ1-2	NA	CASSLQGIGGYTF	TGTGCCAGCAGTCTACAGGGGATTGGGGGCTACACCTTC
TRBV28	NA	TRBJ1-6	NA	CASSGGVWGNSPLHF	TGTGCCAGCAGTGGGGGGGTTTGGGGTAATTCACCCCTCCACTTT
TRBV29-1	NA	TRBJ1-1	NA	CSVVRSGNEMTEAFF	TGCAGCGTTGTCAGAAGCGGCAATGAGATGACTGAAGCTTTCTTT
TRBV15	NA	TRBJ1-5	NA	CATRAHGVDQPQHF	TGTGCCACCCGGGCCCACGGGGTTGATCAGCCCCAGCATTTT
TRBV6-5	TRBD1	TRBJ1-1	NA	CAPQGATGGHTEAFF	TGTGCCCCTCAGGGTGCGACAGGGGGGCACACTGAAGCTTTCTTT
TRBV18	NA	TRBJ1-4	NA	CASSPLRDTNEKLFF	TGTGCCAGCTCACCACTGCGAGATACTAATGAAAAACTGTTTTTT
TRBV19	TRBD2	TRBJ2-3	NA	CASSDRTSGRIPSSTDTQYF	TGTGCCAGTAGCGATAGGACTAGCGGGAGGATACCCTCTAGCACAGATACGCAGTATTTT
TRBV7-8	NA	TRBJ2-7	NA	CASTRRETSLSRSYEQYF	TGTGCCAGCACCCGGAGAGAAACTAGTCTGAGTAGGTCCTACGAGCAGTACTTC
TRBV5-4	NA	TRBJ1-3	few	CASSAGSLGNTIYF	TGTGCCAGCAGCGCGGGGTCCTTGGGAAACACCATATATTTT
TRBV18	NA	TRBJ2-5	NA	CASSPQNWASETQYF	TGTGCCAGCTCACCACAGAATTGGGCTTCTGAGACCCAGTACTTC
TRBV11-2	NA	TRBJ2-7	once	CASSLVLGSGEQYF	TGTGCCAGCAGCTTAGTTCTGGGGTCAGGGGAGCAGTACTTC
TRBV5-8	NA	TRBJ1-1	NA	CASSFGEYTEAFF	TGTGCCAGCAGCTTTGGGGAGTACACTGAAGCTTTCTTT
TRBV2	NA	TRBJ1-1	NA	CASSSNVRSMF	TGTGCCAGCAGTAGTAATGTGCGGTCTATGTTT
TRBV29-1	NA	TRBJ2-3	NA	CSVGGPTGRGGLDTQYF	TGCAGCGTTGGAGGACCTACAGGGAGGGGGGGGTTGGATACGCAGTATTTT
TRBV5-1	TRBD1	TRBJ1-4	NA	CASSETGVAEKLFF	TGCGCCAGCAGCGAGACAGGGGTCGCTGAAAAACTGTTTTTT
TRBV19	TRBD1	TRBJ2-1	NA	CASTLDRGSYNEQFF	TGTGCCAGTACTTTGGACAGGGGCTCCTACAATGAGCAGTTCTTC
TRBV9	TRBD1	TRBJ2-7	NA	CASSPRDSYEQYF	TGTGCCAGCAGCCCCCGGGACAGCTACGAGCAGTACTTC
TRBV7-7	TRBD1	TRBJ2-5	NA	CASSLADRAQETQYF	TGTGCTAGCAGCTTAGCGGACAGGGCCCAAGAGACCCAGTACTTC
TRBV7-9	NA	TRBJ1-4	once	CASSSPDRTDNEKLFF	TGTGCCAGCAGCTCCCCGGACAGAACTGATAATGAAAAACTGTTTTTT
TRBV10-3	NA	TRBJ1-2	NA	CAISRGGDGYTF	TGTGCCATATCTCGAGGGGGTGATGGCTACACCTTC
TRBV28	TRBD2	TRBJ2-1	NA	CASMSGTSGFSYNEQFF	TGTGCCAGCATGTCCGGGACTAGCGGTTTTTCCTACAATGAGCAGTTCTTC
TRBV11-3	TRBD2	TRBJ2-7	NA	CASTRTSGSSSYEQYF	TGTGCCAGCACCCGGACTAGCGGGTCTAGCTCCTACGAGCAGTACTTC
TRBV12-5	NA	TRBJ1-6	NA	CASGLHFRDSPLHF	TGTGCTAGTGGTTTGCATTTCCGGGATTCACCCCTCCACTTT
TRBV5-1	TRBD1	TRBJ2-3	NA	CASSLGDRTTDTQYF	TGCGCCAGCAGCTTGGGGGACAGAACTACAGATACGCAGTATTTT